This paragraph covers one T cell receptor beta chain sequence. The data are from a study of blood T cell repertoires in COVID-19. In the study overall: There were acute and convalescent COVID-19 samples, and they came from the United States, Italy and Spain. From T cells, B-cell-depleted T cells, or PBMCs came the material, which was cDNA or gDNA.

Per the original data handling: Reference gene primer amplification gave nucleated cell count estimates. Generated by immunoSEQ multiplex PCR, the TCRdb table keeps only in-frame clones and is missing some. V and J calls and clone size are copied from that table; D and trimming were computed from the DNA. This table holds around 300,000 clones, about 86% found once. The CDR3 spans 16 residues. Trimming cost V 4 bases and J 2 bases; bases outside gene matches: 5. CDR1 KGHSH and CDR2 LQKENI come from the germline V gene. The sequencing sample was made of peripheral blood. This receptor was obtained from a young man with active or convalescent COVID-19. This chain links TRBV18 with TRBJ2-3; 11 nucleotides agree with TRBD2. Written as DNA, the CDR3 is TGTGCCAGCTCACGAGGTAGCGGGAGGGCCACAGATACGCAGTATTTT. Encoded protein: CASSRGSGRATDTQYF.